The present entry profiles one TCR beta chain with its context. The antigen is unknown. This entry comes from a study of shared clonotypes between healthy human individuals. Study-wide results and caveats: Clonotype sharing levels among donors were expected to vary with sequencing depth.

In the authors' methods: Quality scores were absent from the junction-only immunoSEQ sequences, so filtering differed. Assay used: immunoSEQ multiplex PCR; TCRdb lists only in-frame clones, some missing. That table is the source of V, J and clone size, and D and trimming were worked out from the DNA. The sample has approximately 1.5 million clones; just under 99% are singletons. CDR1 is KGHSH, CDR2 LQKENI, per germline. J was trimmed by 4 bases and V by 2 bases; bases with no gene match: 8. The CDR3 spans 16 residues. The chain joins TRBV18 to TRBJ2-1; 7 bases are a match to TRBD1. This sequence originates from a man aged 25-45 years in good health. Sequences were obtained from naive CD4+ T cells sorted from blood. Regarding subset: CD45RA+ positively selected. The CDR3 loop is CASSPVAGGFYNEQFF. CDR3 bases: TGTGCCAGCTCACCAGTAGCAGGGGGATTTTACAATGAGCAGTTCTTC.